One and the same sample provided the 20 T cell receptor beta chains below, sequenced in a study of blood T cells in healthy people across ages. A second roughly 6 to 11 cycle PCR used barcoded and J-beta primers. TCRdb reprocessed the 5' RACE reads with MiXCR, giving one entry per CDR3 protein. The data contain around 700,000 distinct CDR3 sequences, more than 20% of them seen just once; the ten biggest clones take up 9.4%. In addition, the sample was reused for a study of T cells of mothers and their children.

The sequencing sample was made of blood. Receptors originate from a boy under 18 in good health.

As for this clonotype: One junction end does not reproduce the germline sequence, and a read error may be involved. The chain is built from TRBV29-1 and TRBJ1-1; D is unresolved. The CDR3 has 12 residues. Looked up from germline, CDR1 is SQVTM and CDR2 is ANQGSEA. The CDR3 sequence is CSVGRANTEAFF. The CDR3 nucleotides read TGCAGCGTCGGACGGGCGAACACTGAAGCCTTCTTT.

J is TRBJ2-6 and V is TRBV4-3; D gene ambiguous. Between the trimmed V and J ends, which lost 0 bases and 0 bases, there was a span of 6 bases. From germline, CDR1 is LGHNA and CDR2 YSLEER. CDR3 length equals 16 residues. The CDR3 spells CASSQDRPSGANVLTF. The DNA for the CDR3 is TGCGCCAGCAGCCAAGATCGGCCCTCTGGGGCCAACGTCCTGACTTTC.

This clonotype came up a few times. The chain employs TRBV2 and TRBJ2-1; TRBD2 matches at 14 bases. Trimming cost V 6 bases and J 7 bases; bases outside gene matches: 8. Per germline, CDR1 SNHLY and CDR2 FYNNEI. The CDR3 is 16 residues long. The CDR3 region is CASSEPGLAGENEQFF. The CDR3 DNA follows: TGTGCCAGCAGCGAACCGGGACTAGCGGGAGAGAATGAGCAGTTCTTC.

This clonotype was counted many times. CDR3 sequence reads: CASSLAGYEQYF. CDR3 sequence (DNA): TGTGCCAGCAGTTTAGCAGGGTACGAGCAGTACTTC. This rearrangement joins TRBV12-3 or TRBV12-4 to TRBJ2-7, with D unresolved. The CDR3 length is 12 residues. Trimming pared 0 bases from V and 4 bases from J, leaving 4 bases between.

The CDR3 protein is CATSDMGQIYTF. The CDR3 DNA reads as TGTGCCACCAGTGACATGGGACAGATCTACACCTTC. J is TRBJ1-2 and V is TRBV24-1, with TRBD1 matching over 7 bases. Germline V gene lookup returns CDR1 KGHDR and CDR2 SFDVKD. Unmatched junction bases numbered 5, after V lost 4 bases and J lost 10 bases. The CDR3 has 12 amino acids.

The gene calls are TRBV7-9 and TRBJ2-2; 8 positions match TRBD2. With 3 bases clipped from V and 0 bases from J, the junction kept 12 bases outside the gene matches. This CDR3 is 19 amino acids long. CDR1 and CDR2 from the germline V gene are SEHNR and FQNEAQ (reference sequence). Here the CDR3 DNA reads TGTGCCAGCAGCTTGGGGACGGCGGGAGGAGCGGCGAACACCGGGGAGCTGTTTTTT. Protein: CASSLGTAGGAANTGELFF.

The table lists this clonotype with a few counts. One end of the junction fails to match germline, which may point to a read error. V and J are TRBV10-3 and TRBJ2-5; D could derive from TRBD1 or TRBD2 (5 bases each). There are 10 residues in the CDR3. CDR1 is ENHRY and CDR2 is SYGVKD in the germline V gene. CDR3 residues: CAMGEETPYF. CDR3 nucleotide sequence: TGTGCCATGGGGGAAGAGACCCCGTACTTC.

This clonotype was counted only a few times. V and J are TRBV11-2 and TRBJ2-7; D may be TRBD2 (6 bases). Germline V gives CDR1 SGHAT, CDR2 FQNNGV. Between the trimmed V and J ends, which lost 4 bases and 4 bases, there was a span of 14 bases. The CDR3 is 14 residues long. CDR3 nucleotide sequence: TGTGCCAGCAGCTCCTCCTACGCGGGATACGAGCAGTACTTC. This translates into CASSSSYAGYEQYF.

The chain combines TRBV6-5 with TRBJ2-1, with D hard to call. The CDR3 totals 17 residues. In germline, CDR1 is MNHEY, CDR2 SVGAGI. V lost 1 base, J lost 5 bases, and 18 bases lay in between. As DNA, the CDR3 is TGTGCCAGCAGTTACTTAGGTCTAGAGGTCCCCCACAATGAGCAGTTCTTC. This sequence encodes CASSYLGLEVPHNEQFF.

This clonotype has more than one count but fewer than ten. The genes are TRBV12-3 or TRBV12-4 and TRBJ2-4; 10 positions match TRBD1. Trimming took 7 bases from V and 8 from J; bases not matched to a gene: 5. The CDR3 runs to 13 residues. The CDR3 protein is CASKGQGFDIQYF. The CDR3 DNA follows: TGTGCCAGCAAGGGACAGGGGTTCGACATTCAGTACTTC.

V usage is TRBV9 and J usage is TRBJ2-5; maybe TRBD2 (5 bases). TRBJ2-7 explains the end of the DNA better; the J call may be wrong. Germline V gene lookup returns CDR1 SGDLS and CDR2 YYNGEE. CDR3 size: 14 residues. The chain's CDR3 is CASSPSPGSYEQYF. CDR3 in DNA: TGTGCCAGCAGCCCTAGCCCGGGTTCCTACGAGCAGTACTTC.

The chain combines TRBV12-5 with TRBJ2-5; either TRBD1 or TRBD2 may supply D (5 bases each). Trimming pared 5 bases from V and 5 bases from J, leaving 21 bases between. This CDR3 contains 16 residues. CDR1 and CDR2 (germline): LGHNT, FRNRAP. The CDR3 sequence is CASGPFSGARSETQYF. In nucleotides, the CDR3 is TGTGCTAGTGGTCCCTTTTCCGGGGCCAGATCGGAGACCCAGTACTTC. Filled out from reference TRBV12-5 and TRBJ2-5, the complete variable domain reads DARVTQTPRHKVTEMGQEVTMRCQPILGHNTVFWYRQTMMQGLELLAYFRNRAPLDDSGMPKDRFSAEMPDATLATLKIQPSEPRDSAVYFCASGPFSGARSETQYFGPGTRLLVL.

The genes are TRBV2 and TRBJ2-3; 11 positions match TRBD2. The length of the CDR3 is 15 residues. V trimming: 10 bases; J trimming: 6 bases; junction bases outside the gene matches: 12. CDR1 SNHLY and CDR2 FYNNEI come from the germline V gene. CDR3 nucleotide sequence: TGTGCCACCGCTAGCGGGGGGCTTCTTGGGGATACGCAGTATTTT. Translated: CATASGGLLGDTQYF.

This clonotype has just a few counts. The chain is built from TRBV6-1 and TRBJ2-5; D might be TRBD1 (6 bases). The J call may be faulty, since TRBJ2-7 better matches the DNA end. The CDR3 has 18 residues. The V gene's germline CDR1 is MNHNS and CDR2 SASEGT. The CDR3 DNA reads TGTGCCAGCAGTGAACTGGCAGGGGAAGAAGGAAGCTCCTACGAGCAGTACTTC. Translation: CASSELAGEEGSSYEQYF.

This chain uses TRBV24-1 with TRBJ2-7, with 8 bases identical to TRBD1. V lost 3 bases, J lost 4 bases, and 7 bases stayed unmatched. The CDR3 runs 15 residues. The germline V gene has CDR1 KGHDR and CDR2 SFDVKD. The CDR3 bases are TGTGCCACCAGTGATCCCGGGACAGGCCGATACGAGCAGTACTTC. This gives the protein CATSDPGTGRYEQYF.

V is TRBV12-3 or TRBV12-4 and J is TRBJ2-5; 13 nucleotides align to TRBD2. J gave up 1 base and V 2 bases, and 4 bases lay outside the gene matches. This CDR3 has 17 residues. CDR3 nucleotides: TGTGCCAGCAGTTTACCCCGGACTAGCGGGGGCCAAGAGACCCAGTACTTC. Its translation is CASSLPRTSGGQETQYF.

This clonotype has a handful of counts. This rearrangement joins TRBV7-9 to TRBJ2-5; either TRBD1 or TRBD2 may supply D (5 bases each). The CDR3 has 16 amino acids. Trimming stripped 5 bases from V and 0 bases from J, with 16 bases between. In germline, CDR1 is SEHNR, CDR2 FQNEAQ (reference sequence). CDR3 loop: CASSHTMGEYQETQYF. The CDR3 coding sequence is TGTGCCAGCAGCCACACAATGGGGGAGTACCAAGAGACCCAGTACTTC.

The chain employs TRBV29-1 and TRBJ2-3; possibly TRBD2 for D (5 bases). From germline, CDR1 is SQVTM and CDR2 ANQGSEA. Trimming shortened V by 3 bases and J by 2 bases, and 9 bases separated the two germline ends. This CDR3 spans 13 amino acids. In DNA form, the CDR3 reads TGCAGCGTTGAGGTCGGACTCACAGATACGCAGTATTTT. It translates to CSVEVGLTDTQYF.

The sample holds a few counts of this clonotype. The rearrangement joins TRBV6-5 to TRBJ1-5, with D possibly being TRBD1 (5 bases). V was clipped by 5 bases and J by 1 base, with 6 bases between them. CDR3 size: 13 residues. Per the germline V gene, CDR1 is MNHEY and CDR2 is SVGAGI. The CDR3 sequence is CASSRQSNQPQHF. CDR3 DNA sequence: TGTGCCAGCAGTAGACAGAGCAATCAGCCCCAGCATTTT.

The chain combines TRBV6-6 with TRBJ2-5; possibly TRBD2 for D (5 bases). The J call may be in error: the DNA end matches TRBJ2-1 better. Germline CDR1 and CDR2: MNHNY and SVGAGI (reference sequence). The CDR3 has 15 residues. In nucleotides, the CDR3 is TGTGCCAGCAGTTACTCGATCGTCTCCGGGGATGAGCAGTTCTTC. Its translation: CASSYSIVSGDEQFF.